Shown below are 9 T cell receptor beta chains from a single sample sequenced in a study of CD8 T cells in Susac syndrome. Random hexamers primed reverse transcription of about 0.5 to 1 ug RNA. TCRdb independently ran MiXCR on the immunoSEQ multiplex PCR reads; one entry per CDR3 protein. The sample consists of about 200,000 distinct CDR3 sequences, roughly 96% of them appearing once. The source material was CD4+ T cells from PBMCs. The receptors here all came from a human donor with multiple sclerosis.

The chain uses TRBV20-1 and TRBJ1-1; a possible D gene is TRBD1 (5 bases). The germline V and J ends were trimmed by 6 bases and 11 bases, with 25 bases remaining between them. The CDR3 has 14 residues. Germline CDR1 and CDR2: DFQATT and SNEGSKA (reference sequence). DNA for the CDR3: TGCAGTGCGGACCCCCTGGACTCCCGAGGGACGGCTTTCTTT. It codes for CSADPLDSRGTAFF.

The V and J genes are TRBV11-3 and TRBJ2-4; D could derive from TRBD1 or TRBD2 (5 bases each). The V gene lost 5 bases and the J gene lost 6 bases, with 11 bases spanning the gap. The germline V gene encodes CDR1 SGHNT and CDR2 YENEEA. The CDR3 covers 13 residues. Here the CDR3 reads CASSTGLRNIQYF. As DNA, the CDR3 is TGTGCCAGCAGCACAGGACTGCGAAACATTCAGTACTTC.

This sequence joins TRBV7-9 and TRBJ1-2, with 9 bases matching TRBD1. CDR3 length equals 16 residues. CDR1 and CDR2 from the germline V gene are SEHNR and FQNEAQ (reference sequence). The J segment lost 4 bases and the V segment lost 4 bases, leaving 10 bases of the junction unmatched. The CDR3 DNA follows: TGTGCCAGCAGCTCGGGACAGGGAAAGTGGGCCTATGGCTACACCTTC. Its protein is CASSSGQGKWAYGYTF.

The genes are TRBV28 and TRBJ1-2; 9 nucleotides agree with TRBD1. There are 13 residues in the CDR3. CDR1 is MDHEN and CDR2 is SYDVKM in the germline V gene. The junction had 6 bases not matched to a gene; V was cut back by 6 bases and J by 7 bases. The CDR3 reads CASRYRDRAGYTF. In DNA, the CDR3 is TGTGCCAGCAGATACAGGGACAGGGCTGGCTACACCTTC.

The chain uses TRBV7-2 and TRBJ1-5; D call uncertain. This CDR3 is built from 14 residues. V lost 5 bases and J lost 5, with 13 bases in between. Germline V lookup: CDR1 SGHTA, CDR2 FQGNSA. This chain's CDR3 is CASSPSPSDQPQHF. DNA of the CDR3: TGTGCCAGCAGCCCGTCCCCCAGTGATCAGCCCCAGCATTTT.

The table lists this clonotype with a count of one. The chain employs TRBV28 and TRBJ1-5; TRBD1 agrees at 9 bases. This CDR3 contains 15 residues. V lost 6 bases and J lost 7; bases outside the gene matches: 10. Germline V gene data show CDR1 as MDHEN and CDR2 as SYDVKM. The chain's CDR3 is CASSRPGQGGQPQHF. CDR3 nucleotides: TGTGCCAGCAGCCGTCCGGGACAGGGAGGCCAGCCCCAGCATTTT.

The chain links TRBV29-1 to TRBJ2-2, with D unresolved. Looked up from germline, CDR1 is SQVTM and CDR2 is ANQGSEA. The CDR3 length is 12 residues. Trimming removed 5 bases at V and 0 bases at J, with 4 bases between. CDR3 bases: TGCAGCGTTAACGCGAACACCGGGGAGCTGTTTTTT. It is translated as CSVNANTGELFF.

This sequence joins TRBV12-5 and TRBJ1-1; no firm D call. The CDR3 is 13 residues long. Per germline, CDR1 LGHNT and CDR2 FRNRAP. The V end was cut by 2 bases, the J end by 1 base, with 5 bases between. CDR3 amino acids: CASGLLPNTEAFF. The DNA for the CDR3 is TGTGCTAGTGGTTTGCTACCGAACACTGAAGCTTTCTTT.

The J gene is TRBJ2-1, the V gene TRBV3-1, with D hard to call. Germline CDR1 is LGHDT and CDR2 is YNNKEL (reference sequence). There are 13 residues in the CDR3. Trimming stripped 0 bases from V and 15 bases from J, with 15 bases between. CDR3 protein: CASSQDTRAKRFF. CDR3 DNA: TGTGCCAGCAGCCAAGATACCCGGGCGAAACGGTTCTTC.